The entry below gives a single T cell receptor (beta chain) sequence along with its context. This clonotype appeared many times. No antigen is known for it. Base quality data are lacking; no much larger clone is found one base away. Library preparation was by RACE. Sequencing took place on a NextSeq 500. Library preparation attached unique molecular identifiers to individual cDNA molecules for quantitative, reproducible TCR counting. As for the original processing: Samples had a median of about 96,000 TCRs, with a range from roughly 20,000 to 690,600. V, J and CDR3 annotation of the TCR reads was carried out using the Decombinator software suite. For the PS versus PT1 abundance plots, all samples were subsampled to the same number of TCRs (28,000). TCRs were defined as expanded if absent before sensitization and observed at least eight times at the 2-week time point. TCRdb took the public reads, trimmed them with fastp at Q25, ran MiXCR for clone calling and kept in-frame beta chains. Under each unique CDR3 protein, matching rows form one entry showing the most common genes and DNA. TCRdb's processing, not the authors' own work, is the source of the V and J calls. In all, the sample holds under 50,000 distinct CDR3 sequences, and about 13% of those were seen once. The top ten constitute over 2% of the sample.

The CDR3 goes from the cysteine to the phenylalanine over 13 residues. Here the CDR3 DNA is all that survives: 39 bases in frame from base 1. The V end loses 8 bases and the J end loses 4 bases, and a stretch of 15 bases separates them. The germline V gene yields SQVTM for CDR1 and ANQGSEA for CDR2. The entry originates in a study of human T cells and chemical hapten exposure (dated by TCRdb to about 2021). With respect to the entire study: For sensitization, 2% DPC in acetone was applied to a 2 cm by 2 cm area of upper inner arm skin. Weekly therapeutic DPC doses were additionally applied to the scalp of patients throughout the roughly 25-week study period. Patch testing was performed on the upper back with Finn chambers containing 0.01% DPC, and the patch tests were scored after 6 days according to International Contact Dermatitis Research Group standards. The patient cohort, mostly female, included alopecia areata with under or over 50% scalp involvement, alopecia totalis and alopecia universalis. The libraries were sequenced as a pool, and the TCR yield per sample differed mostly because of small variations in library volumes within the pool. This study followed changes in the peripheral blood TCR repertoire in vivo during primary and secondary sensitization of alopecia patients to the hapten diphenylcyclopropenone (DPC). Blood samples were taken from patients before sensitization (week 0) and then at 2, 6 and about 24 weeks after DPC sensitization. For TCR sequencing, blood came from 25 to 30 alopecia patients at anywhere from one to four time points (pre-sensitization, 2, 6 and 24 weeks). For every blood RNA sample, sequencing covered both the TCR alpha and TCR beta chains.

Explained via the paper, the time point label denotes: patch test 3, about 24 weeks after DPC sensitization. This specimen's treatment or condition label, per the study, means: therapeutic diphenylcyclopropenone sensitization with weekly scalp DPC. Unfractionated whole blood was collected in Tempus Blood RNA tubes, and total RNA was extracted from that blood. At each patch-test visit, blood was drawn before the patch test was applied. Eligible patients were aged 18 to 70, diagnosed with alopecia, deemed suitable for DPC therapy, and excluded if pregnant. Overall results and qualifications from the work: After repeated subsampling, the strength of the expansion versus patch-test correlation and the threshold at which it became significant changed. Because every patient had alopecia, a presumed autoimmune disease, the patients' immune response might differ from that of healthy individuals. Patch test score was positively correlated with the number of PT1 expanded TCRs, with significance at thresholds 8, 16 and 32 but not at 4. The number of TCRs above 1 in 1000 frequency did not change with DPC sensitization; there was no evidence of global repertoire structure alterations. Significantly more large CDR3 similarity clusters were formed by expanded TCRs than by pre-sensitization or healthy control sets, consistent with antigen-driven responses.

The TCR was taken from a woman between 35 and 50 years old with alopecia areata. Some clones in this sample may be carry-over from other donors' samples. The chain was built from TRBV29-1 and TRBJ2-1, with the D gene not confidently named. The source material was whole blood, sampled in connection with sensitization to the hapten diphenylcyclopropenone (DPC). This receptor has the CDR3 CSSELTEYNEQFF. The nucleotide sequence reads as follows: TGCAGCTCAGAACTTACGGAGTACAATGAGCAGTTCTTC.